This T cell receptor beta chain originates from a study of PD-L1 blockade in urothelial cancer. For the study at large: Male sex and bladder-origin urothelial cancer were recorded for about 85% of the roughly 30 patients. Individuals in the cohort had been given 0 to 3 earlier chemotherapy regimens.

Patients had locally advanced or metastatic urothelial carcinoma. Each PCR contained spiked-in synthetic TCR analog templates. TCRdb's table, derived via immunoSEQ multiplex PCR, lists solely in-frame clones and lacks some. This sample carries 25,000 to 30,000 clones, approximately 89% of them seen once, and the ten largest clones take roughly 3.1%. Germline V gene lookup returns CDR1 MNHEY and CDR2 SVGAGI. The CDR3 sequence is 15 residues long. Between the trimmed V and J ends, which lost 4 bases and 1 base, there was a span of 13 bases. The chain couples TRBV6-5 to TRBJ1-1, with D possibly matching TRBD1 (6 bases). Sequences were derived from PBMCs, sampled around atezolizumab (anti-PD-L1) treatment. This TCR was sampled from a man over 45 with urothelial cancer. The CDR3 DNA sequence: TGTGCCAGCAGTTTAAAACCGACAGGGAACACTGAAGCTTTCTTT. It specifies CASSLKPTGNTEAFF.